These T cell receptor beta chains were read from a single sample in a study of CD8+ T cells in alopecia areata. Sequencing used immunoSEQ multiplex PCR; TCRdb keeps in-frame clones, though not all of them. This table has about 42,000 clones, more than 90% appearing once. The sample consisted of CD8+ T cells sorted from blood, taken at week 24, from a patient treated with tofacitinib. The receptors were sampled from a human donor with alopecia areata. Each CDR3 is given with its conserved first and last residue. The D gene is left open where the match is weak. The size entry is marked missing in some rows and otherwise reads once, few, many or a size class.

clone size: once
CDR3 length: 14
J gene: TRBJ2-7
D gene: TRBD2
V gene: TRBV27
CDR3 DNA: TGTGCCAGCAGTTTAAGCGGGGGGTCCTACGAGCAGTACTTC
CDR3 protein: CASSLSGGSYEQYF

clone size: -
CDR3 length: 14
J gene: TRBJ2-7
D gene: -
V gene: TRBV27
CDR3 DNA: TGTGCCAGCAGTGTCCGAGGGGGGGCGTACGAGCAGTACTTC
CDR3 protein: CASSVRGGAYEQYF

clone size: -
CDR3 length: 14
J gene: TRBJ1-6
D gene: -
V gene: TRBV5-5
CDR3 DNA: TGTGCCAGCAGCTTGGTTGCAGGCTATTCACCCCTCCACTTT
CDR3 protein: CASSLVAGYSPLHF

clone size: -
CDR3 length: 12
J gene: TRBJ2-5
D gene: -
V gene: TRBV11-2
CDR3 DNA: TGTGCCAGCAGCTTAGTTCCGGAGACCCAGTACTTC
CDR3 protein: CASSLVPETQYF

clone size: -
CDR3 length: 14
J gene: TRBJ1-1
D gene: -
V gene: TRBV5-1
CDR3 DNA: TGCGCCAGCAGCCCGCGCGGGGGTAACACTGAAGCTTTCTTT
CDR3 protein: CASSPRGGNTEAFF

clone size: -
CDR3 length: 16
J gene: TRBJ2-7
D gene: TRBD1
V gene: TRBV7-6
CDR3 DNA: TGTGCCAGCAGCTCCTTACAGGGGACGATATCCTACGAGCAGTACTTC
CDR3 protein: CASSSLQGTISYEQYF

clone size: once
CDR3 length: 16
J gene: TRBJ2-3
D gene: TRBD2
V gene: TRBV7-8
CDR3 DNA: TGTGCCAGCAGTCCAGGACTAGCGGGGAGCACAGATACGCAGTATTTT
CDR3 protein: CASSPGLAGSTDTQYF

clone size: -
CDR3 length: 15
J gene: TRBJ2-6
D gene: -
V gene: TRBV6-1
CDR3 DNA: TGTGCCAGCACCTTCGAGAGAGCTGGGGCCAACGTCCTGACTTTC
CDR3 protein: CASTFERAGANVLTF

clone size: -
CDR3 length: 18
J gene: TRBJ2-7
D gene: -
V gene: TRBV28
CDR3 DNA: TGTGCCAGCAGTTTCGACCCTAAGGGACCCACTTCCACCTACGAGCAGTACTTC
CDR3 protein: CASSFDPKGPTSTYEQYF

clone size: -
CDR3 length: 14
J gene: TRBJ1-1
D gene: -
V gene: TRBV4-3
CDR3 DNA: TGCGCCAGCAGCCCTGACAGTTTGAACACTGAAGCTTTCTTT
CDR3 protein: CASSPDSLNTEAFF

clone size: -
CDR3 length: 12
J gene: TRBJ1-1
D gene: -
V gene: TRBV7-8
CDR3 DNA: TGTGCCAGCGGGAGGGGGAACACTGAAGCTTTCTTT
CDR3 protein: CASGRGNTEAFF

clone size: -
CDR3 length: 16
J gene: TRBJ1-2
D gene: TRBD1
V gene: TRBV23-1
CDR3 DNA: TGCGCCAGCAGTCAATTCTTAGACAGGGAAAAGGATGGCTACACCTTC
CDR3 protein: CASSQFLDREKDGYTF

clone size: -
CDR3 length: 12
J gene: TRBJ2-1
D gene: -
V gene: TRBV27
CDR3 DNA: TGTGCCAGCAGGACTACCTACAATGAGCAGTTCTTC
CDR3 protein: CASRTTYNEQFF

clone size: -
CDR3 length: 12
J gene: TRBJ2-7
D gene: -
V gene: TRBV4-1
CDR3 DNA: TGCGCCAGCAGCCACCCAGGATACGAGCAGTACTTC
CDR3 protein: CASSHPGYEQYF

clone size: -
CDR3 length: 13
J gene: TRBJ2-7
D gene: -
V gene: TRBV7-2
CDR3 DNA: TGTGCCAGCAGCTTAGGGAGGGTTTACGAGCAGTACTTC
CDR3 protein: CASSLGRVYEQYF

clone size: -
CDR3 length: 15
J gene: TRBJ2-2
D gene: -
V gene: TRBV6-4
CDR3 DNA: TGTGCCAGCAGTGACACTTATCTTAACACCGGGGAGCTGTTTTTT
CDR3 protein: CASSDTYLNTGELFF